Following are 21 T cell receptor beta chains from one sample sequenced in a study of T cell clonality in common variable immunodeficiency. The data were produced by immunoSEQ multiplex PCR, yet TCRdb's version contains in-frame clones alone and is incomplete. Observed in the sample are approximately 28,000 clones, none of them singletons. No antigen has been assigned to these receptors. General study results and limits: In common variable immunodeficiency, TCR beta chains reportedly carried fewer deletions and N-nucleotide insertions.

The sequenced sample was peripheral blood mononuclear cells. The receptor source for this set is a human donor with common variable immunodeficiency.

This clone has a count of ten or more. The CDR3 reads CSASPQPQTYEQYF. CDR3 bases read: TGCAGTGCTAGCCCACAGCCACAGACCTACGAG. The chain has TRBV20-1 and TRBJ2-7; D not resolved. The read ends 3 residues before the CDR3 terminus; that terminus is restored from the germline J gene. The germline V gene has CDR1 DFQATT and CDR2 SNEGSKA (reference sequence). This CDR3 has 14 residues. Trimming left V 3 bases short and J 2 bases short, with 14 bases between.

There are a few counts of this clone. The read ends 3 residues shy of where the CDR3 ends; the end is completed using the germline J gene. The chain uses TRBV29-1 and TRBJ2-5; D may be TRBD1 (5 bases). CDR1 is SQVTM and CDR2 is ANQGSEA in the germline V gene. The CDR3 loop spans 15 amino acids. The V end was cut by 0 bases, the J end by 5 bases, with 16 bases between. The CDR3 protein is CSVEERMSTAETQYF. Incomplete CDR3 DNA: TGCAGCGTTGAAGAACGCATGTCGACAGCGGAGACC.

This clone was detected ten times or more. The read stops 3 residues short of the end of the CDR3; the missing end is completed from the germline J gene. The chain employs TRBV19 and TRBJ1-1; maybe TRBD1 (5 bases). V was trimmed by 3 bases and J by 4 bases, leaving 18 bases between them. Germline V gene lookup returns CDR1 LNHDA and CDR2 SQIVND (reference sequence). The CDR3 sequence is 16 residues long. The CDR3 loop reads CASSMLLRGGGTEAFF. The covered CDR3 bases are TGTGCCAGTAGTATGTTGTTACGCGGGGGAGGCACTGAA.

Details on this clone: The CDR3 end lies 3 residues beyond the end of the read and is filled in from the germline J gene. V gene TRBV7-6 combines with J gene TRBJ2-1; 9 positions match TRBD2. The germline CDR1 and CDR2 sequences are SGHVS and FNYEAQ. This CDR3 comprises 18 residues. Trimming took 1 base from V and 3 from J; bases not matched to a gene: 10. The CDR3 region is CASSLGPRASGNYNEQFF. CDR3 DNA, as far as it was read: TGTGCCAGCAGCTTAGGGCCCAGGGCTAGCGGGAACTACAATGAG.

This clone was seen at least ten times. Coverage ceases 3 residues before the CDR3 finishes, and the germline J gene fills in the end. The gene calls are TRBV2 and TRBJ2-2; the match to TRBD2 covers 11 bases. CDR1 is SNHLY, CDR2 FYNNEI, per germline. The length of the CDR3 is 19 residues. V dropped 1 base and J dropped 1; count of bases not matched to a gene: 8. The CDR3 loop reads CASSEGKELAGVNTGELFF. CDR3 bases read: TGTGCCAGCAGTGAAGGGAAAGAACTAGCGGGAGTGAACACCGGGGAG.

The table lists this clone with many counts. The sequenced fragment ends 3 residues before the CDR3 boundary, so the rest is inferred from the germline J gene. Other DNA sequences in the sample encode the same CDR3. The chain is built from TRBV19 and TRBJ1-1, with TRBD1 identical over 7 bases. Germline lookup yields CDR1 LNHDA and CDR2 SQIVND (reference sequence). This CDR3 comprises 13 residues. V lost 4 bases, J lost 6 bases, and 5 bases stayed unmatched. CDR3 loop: CASSTVGTAEAFF. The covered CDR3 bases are TGTGCCAGTAGTACAGTTGGGACAGCTGAA.

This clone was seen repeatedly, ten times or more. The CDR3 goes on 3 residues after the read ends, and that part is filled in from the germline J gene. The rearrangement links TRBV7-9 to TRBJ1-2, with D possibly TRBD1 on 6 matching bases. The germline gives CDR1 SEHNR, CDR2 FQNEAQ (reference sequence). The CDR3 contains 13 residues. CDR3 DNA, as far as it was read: TGTGCCAGCACCTTTGGGGGGGCGCAAGGC. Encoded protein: CASTFGGAQG. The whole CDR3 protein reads CASTFGGAQGYTF. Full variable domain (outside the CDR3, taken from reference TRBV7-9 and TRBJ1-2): DTGVSQNPRHKITKRGQNVTFRCDPISEHNRLYWYRQTLGQGPEFLTYFQNEAQLEKSRLLSDRFSAERPKGSFSTLEIQRTEQGDSAMYLCASTFGGAQGYTFGSGTRLTVV.

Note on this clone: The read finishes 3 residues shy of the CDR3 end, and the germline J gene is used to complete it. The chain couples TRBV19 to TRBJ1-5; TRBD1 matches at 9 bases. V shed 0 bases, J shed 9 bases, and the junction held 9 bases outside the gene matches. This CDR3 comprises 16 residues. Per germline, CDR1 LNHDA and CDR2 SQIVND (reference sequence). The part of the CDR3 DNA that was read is TGTGCCAGTAGTATAGATCGCCGACAGGGGGAGGTGCCC. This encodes CASSIDRRQGEVP. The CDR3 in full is CASSIDRRQGEVPQHF.

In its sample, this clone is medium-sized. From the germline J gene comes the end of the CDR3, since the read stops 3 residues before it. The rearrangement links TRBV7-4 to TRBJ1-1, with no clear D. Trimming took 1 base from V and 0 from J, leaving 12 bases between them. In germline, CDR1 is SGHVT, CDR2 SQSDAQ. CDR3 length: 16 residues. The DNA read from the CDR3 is TGTGCCAGCAGCTTAGTCGTAGGGTTCATGAACACTGAA. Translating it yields CASSLVVGFMNTE. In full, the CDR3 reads CASSLVVGFMNTEAFF.

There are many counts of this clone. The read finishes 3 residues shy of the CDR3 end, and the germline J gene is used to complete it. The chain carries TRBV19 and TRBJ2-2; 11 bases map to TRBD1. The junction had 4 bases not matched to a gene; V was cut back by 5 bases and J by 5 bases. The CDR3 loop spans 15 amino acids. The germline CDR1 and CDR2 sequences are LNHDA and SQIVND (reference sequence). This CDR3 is CASSPGQGATGELFF. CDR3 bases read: TGTGCCAGTAGTCCCGGACAGGGGGCGACCGGGGAG.

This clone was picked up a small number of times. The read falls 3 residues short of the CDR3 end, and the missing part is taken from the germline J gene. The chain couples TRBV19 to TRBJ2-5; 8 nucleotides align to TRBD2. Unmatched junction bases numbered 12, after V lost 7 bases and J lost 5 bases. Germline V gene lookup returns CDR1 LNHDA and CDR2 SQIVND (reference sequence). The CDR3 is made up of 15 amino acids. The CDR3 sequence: CASTPAGGALETQYF. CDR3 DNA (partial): TGTGCCAGTACCCCCGCCGGGGGGGCCTTGGAGACC. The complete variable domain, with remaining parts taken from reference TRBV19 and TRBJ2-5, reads DGGITQSPKYLFRKEGQNVTLSCEQNLNHDAMYWYRQDPGQGLRLIYYSQIVNDFQKGDIAEGYSVSREKKESFPLTVTSAQKNPTAFYLCASTPAGGALETQYFGPGTRLLVL.

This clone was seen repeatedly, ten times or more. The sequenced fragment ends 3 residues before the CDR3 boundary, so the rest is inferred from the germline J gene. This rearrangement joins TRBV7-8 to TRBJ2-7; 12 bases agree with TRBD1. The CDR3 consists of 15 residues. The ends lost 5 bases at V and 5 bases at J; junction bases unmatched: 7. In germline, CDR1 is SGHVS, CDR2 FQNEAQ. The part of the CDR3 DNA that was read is TGTGCCAGCAGCCCAGGGGGGACAGGGGGCCACGAG. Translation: CASSPGGTGGHE. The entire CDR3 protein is CASSPGGTGGHEQYF.

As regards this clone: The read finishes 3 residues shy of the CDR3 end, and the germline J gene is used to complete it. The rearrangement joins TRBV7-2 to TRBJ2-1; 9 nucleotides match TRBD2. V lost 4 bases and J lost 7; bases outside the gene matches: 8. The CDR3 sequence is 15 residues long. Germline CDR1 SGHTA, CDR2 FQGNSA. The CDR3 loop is CASSSPGLAQNEQFF. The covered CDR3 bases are TGTGCCAGCAGCTCTCCGGGACTAGCTCAAAATGAG.

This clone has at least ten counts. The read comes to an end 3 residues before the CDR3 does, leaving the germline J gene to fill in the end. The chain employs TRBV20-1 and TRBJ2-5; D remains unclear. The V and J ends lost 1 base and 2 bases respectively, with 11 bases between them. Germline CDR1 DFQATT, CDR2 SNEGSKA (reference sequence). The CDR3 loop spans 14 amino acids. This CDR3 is CSARATVIQETQYF. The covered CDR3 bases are TGCAGTGCTAGAGCTACAGTGATTCAAGAGACC.

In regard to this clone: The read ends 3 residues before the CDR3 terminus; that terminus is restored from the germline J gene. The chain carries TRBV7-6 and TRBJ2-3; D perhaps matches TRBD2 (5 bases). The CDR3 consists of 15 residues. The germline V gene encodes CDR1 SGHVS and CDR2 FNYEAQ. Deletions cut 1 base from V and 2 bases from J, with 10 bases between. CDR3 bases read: TGTGCCAGCAGCTTAGGGACTGGGAACACAGATACG. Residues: CASSLGTGNTDT. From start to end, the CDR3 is CASSLGTGNTDTQYF.

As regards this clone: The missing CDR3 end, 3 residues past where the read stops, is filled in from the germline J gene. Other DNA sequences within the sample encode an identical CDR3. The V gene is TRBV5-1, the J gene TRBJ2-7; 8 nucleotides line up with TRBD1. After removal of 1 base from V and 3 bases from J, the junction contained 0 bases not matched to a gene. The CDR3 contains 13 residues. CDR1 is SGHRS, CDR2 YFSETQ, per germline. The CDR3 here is CASSLTGGYEQYF. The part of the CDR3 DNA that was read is TGCGCCAGCAGCTTGACAGGGGGCTACGAG.

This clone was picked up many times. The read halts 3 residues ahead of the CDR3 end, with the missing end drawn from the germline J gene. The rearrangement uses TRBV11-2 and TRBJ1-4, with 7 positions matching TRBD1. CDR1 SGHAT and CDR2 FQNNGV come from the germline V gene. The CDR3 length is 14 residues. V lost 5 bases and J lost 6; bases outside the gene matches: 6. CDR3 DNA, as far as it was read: TGTGCCAGCAGCCGGGGACAGCTGGATGAAAAA. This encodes CASSRGQLDEK. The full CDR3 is CASSRGQLDEKLFF.

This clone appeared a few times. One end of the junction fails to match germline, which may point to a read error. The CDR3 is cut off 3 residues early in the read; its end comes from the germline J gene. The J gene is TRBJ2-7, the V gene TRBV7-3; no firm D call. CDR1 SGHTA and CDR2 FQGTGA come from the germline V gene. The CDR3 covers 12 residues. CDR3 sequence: CSSSLNGYEQYF. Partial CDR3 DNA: TGTTCCAGCAGCTTAAACGGCTACGAG.

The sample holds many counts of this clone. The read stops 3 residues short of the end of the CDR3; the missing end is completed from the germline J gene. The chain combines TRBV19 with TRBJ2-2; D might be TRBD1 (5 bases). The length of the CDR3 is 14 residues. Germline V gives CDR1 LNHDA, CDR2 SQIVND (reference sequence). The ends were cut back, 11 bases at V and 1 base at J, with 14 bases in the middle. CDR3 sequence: CASDGQGNTGELFF. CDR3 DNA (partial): TGTGCCTCTGACGGGCAGGGGAACACCGGGGAG.

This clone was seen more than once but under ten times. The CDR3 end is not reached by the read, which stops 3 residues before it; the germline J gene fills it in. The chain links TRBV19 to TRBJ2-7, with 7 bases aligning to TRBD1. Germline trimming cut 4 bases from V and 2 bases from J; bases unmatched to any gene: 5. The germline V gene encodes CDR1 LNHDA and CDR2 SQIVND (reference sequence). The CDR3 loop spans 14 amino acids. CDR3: CASSRTGNAYEQYF. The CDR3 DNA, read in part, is TGTGCCAGTAGTAGGACAGGCAACGCCTACGAG.

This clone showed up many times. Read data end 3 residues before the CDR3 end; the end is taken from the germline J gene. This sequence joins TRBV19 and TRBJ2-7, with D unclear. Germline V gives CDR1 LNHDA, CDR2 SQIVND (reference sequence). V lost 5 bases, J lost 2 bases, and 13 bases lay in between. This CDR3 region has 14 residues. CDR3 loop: CASSPGYGTYEQYF. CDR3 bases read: TGTGCCAGTAGTCCCGGGTACGGAACCTACGAG. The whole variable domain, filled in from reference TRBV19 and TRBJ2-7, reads DGGITQSPKYLFRKEGQNVTLSCEQNLNHDAMYWYRQDPGQGLRLIYYSQIVNDFQKGDIAEGYSVSREKKESFPLTVTSAQKNPTAFYLCASSPGYGTYEQYFGPGTRLTVT.